These T cell receptor beta chains were read from a single sample in a study of T cells after yellow fever vaccination. TCRdb redid the calling of the 5' RACE reads with MiXCR, one entry per CDR3 protein. This sample carries approximately 550,000 distinct CDR3 sequences, less than 20% of them seen once, and the ten largest clones take roughly an eighth. The specimen comprised PBMCs, sampled 15 days after the yellow fever booster vaccination. All receptors derive from a man younger than 45 who received the YFV17D yellow fever vaccine. Each CDR3 is given with its conserved first and last residue. A D gene is named only where the DNA matches it firmly. Clone size is shown for a subset of rows, as once, few, many or a class of expanded clone.

d_call clone_size j_call v_call cdr3_nt cdr3_aa
NA NA TRBJ2-7 TRBV6-5 TGTGCCACCCGGTCTAGCTCCTACGAGCAGTACTTC CATRSSSYEQYF
NA NA TRBJ1-1 TRBV5-1 TGCGCCAGCAATCAGAACGGAATGAACACTGAAGCTTTCTTT CASNQNGMNTEAFF
TRBD1 NA TRBJ2-1 TRBV15 TGTGCCACCAGCAGGACAGGGGGTGGACGAAATGAGCAGTTCTTC CATSRTGGGRNEQFF
NA few TRBJ2-7 TRBV18 TGTGCCAGCTCACCACGGCCAGGGGAGGACTACGAGCAGTACTTC CASSPRPGEDYEQYF
TRBD1 NA TRBJ2-7 TRBV5-1 TGCGCCAGCAGCCCGAGGGACAGGGTCTCCTACGAGCAGTACTTC CASSPRDRVSYEQYF
NA few TRBJ1-4 TRBV7-9 TGTGCCAGCAGCCGGAGGGATGGAGCCGAGCTGTTTTTT CASSRRDGAELFF
NA once TRBJ2-4 TRBV23-1 TGCGCCAGCAGTCAATCACTAAGGGACATTCAGTACTTC CASSQSLRDIQYF
TRBD1 once TRBJ1-6 TRBV6-5 TGTGCCAGCAGTTCGGGGGACAGGGCAACCTATAATTCACCCCTCCACTTT CASSSGDRATYNSPLHF
TRBD1 NA TRBJ2-4 TRBV20-1 TGCAGTGCTAGAGGCAGGACAGGGTCAAACATTCAGTACTTC CSARGRTGSNIQYF
NA NA TRBJ2-5 TRBV3-1 TGTGCCAGCAGTTGGTTGGAGACAGCCCAAGAGACCCAGTACTTC CASSWLETAQETQYF
TRBD2 NA TRBJ2-1 TRBV20-1 TGCAGCCCGGGACTAGCGGGAGGTCGGCCCCCACAAGGGCAGTTCTTC CSPGLAGGRPPQGQFF
NA NA TRBJ2-4 TRBV23-1 TGCGCCAGGAGCAGGGTGCTAAACATTCAGTACTTC CARSRVLNIQYF
TRBD1 NA TRBJ2-7 TRBV28 TGTGCCAGCGGGGACAGCCGAGTCCACGAGCAGTACTTC CASGDSRVHEQYF
TRBD2 NA TRBJ2-7 TRBV20-1 TGCAGTGCTGTAGTAGCGGGATTATACGAGCAGTACTTC CSAVVAGLYEQYF
NA few TRBJ2-1 TRBV3-1 TGTGCCAGCAGCCAACGAGGAACCGCCAATGAGCAGTTCTTC CASSQRGTANEQFF
NA NA TRBJ2-5 TRBV4-3 TGCGCCAGCAGCCAAGTTGGAAATCGAAAAGAGACCCAGTACTTC CASSQVGNRKETQYF
TRBD1 NA TRBJ2-2 TRBV12-3/TRBV12-4 TGTGCCAGCTCCCTCGGGACAGGGGGCAGGGAGCTGTTTTTT CASSLGTGGRELFF